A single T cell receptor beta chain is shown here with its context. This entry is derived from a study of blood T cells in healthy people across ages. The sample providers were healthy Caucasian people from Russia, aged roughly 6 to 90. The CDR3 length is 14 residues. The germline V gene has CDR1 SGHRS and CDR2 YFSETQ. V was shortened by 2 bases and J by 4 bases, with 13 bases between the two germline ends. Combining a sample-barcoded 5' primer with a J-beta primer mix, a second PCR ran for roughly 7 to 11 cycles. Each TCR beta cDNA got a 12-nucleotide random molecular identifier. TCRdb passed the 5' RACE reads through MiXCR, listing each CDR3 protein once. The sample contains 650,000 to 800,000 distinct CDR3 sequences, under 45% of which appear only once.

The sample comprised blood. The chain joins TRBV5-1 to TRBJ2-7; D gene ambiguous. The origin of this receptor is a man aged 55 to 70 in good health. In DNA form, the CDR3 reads TGCGCCAGCAGCTTAAACTACGCACAATACGAGCAGTACTTC. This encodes CASSLNYAQYEQYF. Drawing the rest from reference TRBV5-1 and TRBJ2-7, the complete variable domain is KAGVTQTPRYLIKTRGQQVTLSCSPISGHRSVSWYQQTPGQGLQFLFEYFSETQRNKGNFPGRFSGRQFSNSRSEMNVSTLELGDSALYLCASSLNYAQYEQYFGPGTRLTVT.